Detailed here is one T cell receptor (beta chain). The CDR3 runs 14 residues. The V gene end was trimmed by 6 bases and the J gene end by 6 bases; junction bases not matched to a gene: 5. The germline V gene encodes CDR1 LNHDA and CDR2 SQIVND (reference sequence). This sample is drawn from a study of T cell repertoires and Cas9 in healthy adults. On the study more broadly: Multi-effector potency, cytotoxicity and lineage were assessed in SpCas9-reactive CD4 and CD8 T cells.

Sequenced by immunoSEQ multiplex PCR; TCRdb stores in-frame clones only, minus some. The sample shows approximately 21,000 clones, 90% of them seen only once. This sequence joins TRBV19 and TRBJ2-1; 10 nucleotides match TRBD1. The TCR originated in a human donor in good health. Specimen: CD4+ effector T cells (CD127+, CD25-, CD137-, CD154-) from PBMCs; culture status not recorded. CDR3 DNA: TGTGCCAGTAGCTTGACAGGGGGCCTCAATGAGCAGTTCTTC. Protein: CASSLTGGLNEQFF.